This T cell receptor beta chain derives from a study of technical replicates of blood from a handful of donors. CDR3 size: 15 residues. CDR1 SGHVS and CDR2 FNYEAQ come from the germline V gene. V shed 0 bases and J 6 bases; nucleotides not matched to a gene: 3. The data were produced by immunoSEQ multiplex PCR, yet TCRdb's version contains in-frame clones alone and is incomplete. This table holds some 94,000 clones, roughly 95% found once. This receptor was identified in a human donor in good health. The material sequenced was T cells isolated from PBMCs. V usage is TRBV7-6 and J usage is TRBJ1-5; 9 nucleotides align to TRBD1. The CDR3 coding sequence is TGTGCCAGCAGCTTAGCTCCGACAGGGGGTCAGCCCCAGCATTTT. This gives the protein CASSLAPTGGQPQHF.